The source of this T cell receptor beta chain is a study of read filtering for tumor transcriptome and immune sequencing. Study-wide background: After DNase treatment, RNA was made into whole-transcriptome libraries.

This clonotype was counted a few times. This CDR3 contains 12 residues. Germline V gene data show CDR1 as SGHVS and CDR2 as FNYEAQ. The V end lost 1 base, the J end lost 10 bases, and 9 bases lay between the germline ends. The library was built from 400 ng RNA with molecular barcoded adaptors for alpha/delta and beta/gamma chains. A single record per CDR3 protein comes from TCRdb applying MiXCR to the reads. Here the sample spans 100,000 to 150,000 distinct CDR3 sequences, 10% to 15% being singletons. This sequence originates from a donor aged 40 or over with multiple myeloma. The chain employs TRBV7-6 and TRBJ2-3, with D possibly TRBD2 on 5 matching bases. The sample comprised a population of CD138-negative cells sorted from bone marrow. The CDR3 loop reads CASSLDLAAQYF. The DNA for the CDR3 is TGTGCCAGCAGCTTAGATCTAGCTGCGCAGTATTTT.